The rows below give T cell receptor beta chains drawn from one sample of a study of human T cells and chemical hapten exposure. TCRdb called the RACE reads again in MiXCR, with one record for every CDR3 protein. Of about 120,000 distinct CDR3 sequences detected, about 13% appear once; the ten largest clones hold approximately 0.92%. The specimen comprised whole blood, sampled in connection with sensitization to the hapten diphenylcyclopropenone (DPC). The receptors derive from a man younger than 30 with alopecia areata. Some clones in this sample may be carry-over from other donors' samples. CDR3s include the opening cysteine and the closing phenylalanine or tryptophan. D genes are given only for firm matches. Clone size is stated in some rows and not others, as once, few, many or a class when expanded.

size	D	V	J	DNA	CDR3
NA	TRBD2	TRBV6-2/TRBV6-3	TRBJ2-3	TGTGCCAGCAGTTACTCGATGCGGGGGGGCCGTTATACGCAGTATTTT	CASSYSMRGGRYTQYF
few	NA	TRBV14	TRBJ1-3	TGTGCCAGCAGCAGGACCGGGCAGAACACCATATATTTT	CASSRTGQNTIYF
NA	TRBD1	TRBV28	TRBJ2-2	TGTGCCAGCAGTTCTTATGGACAGGTTCCCGGGGAGCTGTTTTTT	CASSSYGQVPGELFF
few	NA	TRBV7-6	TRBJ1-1	TGTGCCAGCAGCTTGGGAGGCCGCTTGGGAGCTTTCTTT	CASSLGGRLGAFF
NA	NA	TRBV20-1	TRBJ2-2	TGCAGTGCTAGAGATGCCGGGTCTGACACCGGGGAGCTGTTTTTT	CSARDAGSDTGELFF
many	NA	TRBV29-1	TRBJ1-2	TGCAGCGTTGCTGCAGCTCTCTATGGCTACACCTTC	CSVAAALYGYTF
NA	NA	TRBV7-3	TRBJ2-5	TGTGCCAGCAGCAAAACAGGGAGTCAAGAGACCCAGTACTTC	CASSKTGSQETQYF
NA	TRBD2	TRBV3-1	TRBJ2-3	TGTGCCAGCAGCCCTGGGACTAGAGGCACAGATACGCAGTATTTT	CASSPGTRGTDTQYF
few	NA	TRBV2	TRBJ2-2	TGTGCCAGCAGTGAATGGACCGGGGAGCTGTTTTTT	CASSEWTGELFF
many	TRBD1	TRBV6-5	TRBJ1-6	TGTGCCAGCAGTTACTCGAGACAGGGTCACTCACCCCTCCACTTT	CASSYSRQGHSPLHF
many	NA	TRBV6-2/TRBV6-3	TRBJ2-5	TGTGCCAGCAGTTACTCGACGCAGATTAAGACCCAGTACTTC	CASSYSTQIKTQYF
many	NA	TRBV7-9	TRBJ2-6	TGTGCCAGCAGCTCCTCAACAGACTCTGGGGCCAACGTCCTGACTTTC	CASSSSTDSGANVLTF
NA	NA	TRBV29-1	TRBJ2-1	TGCAGCGTTGATTGGACCTTATCTGGCAATGAGCAGTTCTTC	CSVDWTLSGNEQFF
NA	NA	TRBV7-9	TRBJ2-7	TGTGCCAGCAGCCTCCCCGGGACTGACTCCTACGAGCAGTACTTC	CASSLPGTDSYEQYF
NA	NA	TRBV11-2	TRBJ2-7	TGTGCCAGCAGCGCCCGACTCGGGAAGTCCTACGAGCAGTACTTC	CASSARLGKSYEQYF
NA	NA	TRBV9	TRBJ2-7	TGTGCCAGCGGGCAGACTTCCTACGAGCAGTACTTC	CASGQTSYEQYF
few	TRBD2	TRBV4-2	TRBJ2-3	TGTGCCAGCAGCCCCCTTGGGCTAGCGGCCAGCACAGATACGCAGTATTTT	CASSPLGLAASTDTQYF
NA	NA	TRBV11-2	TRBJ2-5	TGTGCCAGCAGCTTAACGGCAGATAAACAAGAGACCCAGTACTTC	CASSLTADKQETQYF
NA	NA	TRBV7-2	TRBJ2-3	TGTGCCAGCAGCCCTCGGGCCGTCACAGATACGCAGTATTTT	CASSPRAVTDTQYF
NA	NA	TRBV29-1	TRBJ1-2	TGCAGCGCCACGGACAGTTATGGCTACACCTTC	CSATDSYGYTF
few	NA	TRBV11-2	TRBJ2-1	TGTGCCAGCAGCTTCGGGACGCTTTCCTACAATGAGCAGTTCTTC	CASSFGTLSYNEQFF
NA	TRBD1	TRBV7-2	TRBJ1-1	TGTGCCAGCAGCACCACCGGGACAGACTTCACTGAAGCTTTCTTT	CASSTTGTDFTEAFF
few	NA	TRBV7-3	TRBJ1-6	TGTGCCAGCAGCCAGAGCTCCTATAATTCACCCCTCCACTTT	CASSQSSYNSPLHF
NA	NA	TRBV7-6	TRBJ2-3	TGTGCCAGCAGCTTAGCGGCGGCAGATACGCAGTATTTT	CASSLAAADTQYF
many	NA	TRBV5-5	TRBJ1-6	TGTGCCAGCAGCCCATGGCAGGGGTATAATTCACCCCTCCACTTT	CASSPWQGYNSPLHF
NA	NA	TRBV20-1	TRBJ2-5	TGCAGTGCTAGAGATTTGCCAAGTTTGGAGACCCAGTACTTC	CSARDLPSLETQYF
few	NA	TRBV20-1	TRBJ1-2	TGCAGTGCTAGAGAAATTGGGAGCAGGGATGGCTACACCTTC	CSAREIGSRDGYTF
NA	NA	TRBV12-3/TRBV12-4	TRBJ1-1	TGTGCCAGCGGGCGAGGGGGCACTGAAGCTTTCTTT	CASGRGGTEAFF
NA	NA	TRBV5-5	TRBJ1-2	TGTGCCAGCAGCCCCCGGCAGGGGACTATGGGCGGCTCCTATGGCTACACCTTC	CASSPRQGTMGGSYGYTF
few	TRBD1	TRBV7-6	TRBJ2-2	TGTGCCAGCAGCTTACCTGGACAGGGGATTACGCCGAACACCGGGGAGCTGTTTTTT	CASSLPGQGITPNTGELFF
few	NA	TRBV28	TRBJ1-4	TGTGCCAGCAGCCCCCAAATTCGGAATGAAAAACTGTTTTTT	CASSPQIRNEKLFF
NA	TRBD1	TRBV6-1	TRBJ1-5	TGTGCCAGCAGTGCCGGGACAGGGAGAGTGCAGCCCCAGCATTTT	CASSAGTGRVQPQHF
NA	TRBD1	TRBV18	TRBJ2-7	TGTGCCAGCTCACCATCAGGTCCAGGGGGTTACGAGCAGTACTTC	CASSPSGPGGYEQYF
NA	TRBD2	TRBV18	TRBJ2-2	TGTGCCAGCTCACTAGCGGGGGATTTCACCGGGGAGCTGTTTTTT	CASSLAGDFTGELFF
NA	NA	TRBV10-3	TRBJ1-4	TGTGCTATCAGTGAGAAAAGGGTGGAGGGTGAAAAACTGTTTTTT	CAISEKRVEGEKLFF